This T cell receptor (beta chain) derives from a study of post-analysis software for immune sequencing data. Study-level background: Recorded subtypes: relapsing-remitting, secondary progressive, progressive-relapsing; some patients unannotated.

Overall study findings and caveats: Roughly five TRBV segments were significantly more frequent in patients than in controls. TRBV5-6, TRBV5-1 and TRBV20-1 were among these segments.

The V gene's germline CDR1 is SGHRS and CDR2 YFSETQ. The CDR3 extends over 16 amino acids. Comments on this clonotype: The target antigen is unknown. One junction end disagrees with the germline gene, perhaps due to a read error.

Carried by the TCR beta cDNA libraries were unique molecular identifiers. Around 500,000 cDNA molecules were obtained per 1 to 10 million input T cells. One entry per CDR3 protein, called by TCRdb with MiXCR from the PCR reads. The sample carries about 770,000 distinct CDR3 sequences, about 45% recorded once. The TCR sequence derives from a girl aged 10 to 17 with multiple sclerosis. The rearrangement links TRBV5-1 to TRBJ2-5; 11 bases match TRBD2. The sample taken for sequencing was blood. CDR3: CASSLGGLAGQETQYF. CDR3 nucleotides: TGTGCCAGCAGCCTAGGTGGACTAGCGGGCCAAGAGACCCAGTACTTC.